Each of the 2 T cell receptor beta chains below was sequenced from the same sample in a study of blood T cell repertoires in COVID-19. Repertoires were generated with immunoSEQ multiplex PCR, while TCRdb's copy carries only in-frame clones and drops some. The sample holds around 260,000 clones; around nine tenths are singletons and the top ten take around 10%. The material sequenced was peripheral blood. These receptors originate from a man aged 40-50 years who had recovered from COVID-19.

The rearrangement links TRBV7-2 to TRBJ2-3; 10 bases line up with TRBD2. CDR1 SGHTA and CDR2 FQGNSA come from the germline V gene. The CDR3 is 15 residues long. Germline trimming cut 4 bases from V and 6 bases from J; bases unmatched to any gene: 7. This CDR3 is CASSYSGRRGDTQYF. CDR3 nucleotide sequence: TGTGCCAGCAGCTATAGCGGGAGGAGGGGCGATACGCAGTATTTT.

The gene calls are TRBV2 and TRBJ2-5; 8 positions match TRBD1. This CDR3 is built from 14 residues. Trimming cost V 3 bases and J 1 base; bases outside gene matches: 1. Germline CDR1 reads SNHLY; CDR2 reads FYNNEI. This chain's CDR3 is CASSEDRVQETQYF. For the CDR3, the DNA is TGTGCCAGCAGTGAGGACAGGGTCCAAGAGACCCAGTACTTC.